These 26 T cell receptor beta chains came from one sample sequenced in a study of T-cell reconstitution after alpha-beta-depleted transplantation in children. Construction of the TCRbeta library involved unique molecular identifiers. One entry per CDR3 protein results from TCRdb running MiXCR on the PCR reads. The sample lists over 70,000 distinct CDR3 sequences; roughly 8.3% were seen once. Material: PBMCs from the stem cell graft donor, obtained from the stem cell graft. These receptor sequences come from a human donor who donated a stem cell graft to a child with congenital amegakaryocytic thrombocytopenia.

The chain has TRBV4-3 and TRBJ2-2; D is possibly TRBD2 (5 bases). V was cut by 0 bases and J by 5 bases, with 10 bases left in between. The germline V gene has CDR1 LGHNA and CDR2 YSLEER. The CDR3 is 15 residues long. This CDR3 reads CASSQDFPGTGELFF. For the CDR3, the DNA is TGCGCCAGCAGCCAAGATTTCCCGGGGACCGGGGAGCTGTTTTTT.

This clonotype was seen repeatedly, ten times or more. The V call is TRBV7-8, the J call TRBJ2-1; D might be TRBD2 (6 bases). V was cut by 4 bases and J by 1 base, with 8 bases left in between. CDR3 length: 14 residues. The V gene's germline CDR1 is SGHVS and CDR2 FQNEAQ. The chain's CDR3 is CASSSAGSYNEQFF. In DNA, the CDR3 is TGTGCCAGCAGCTCCGCGGGATCCTACAATGAGCAGTTCTTC.

This clonotype was seen repeatedly, ten times or more. This chain connects TRBV5-1 to TRBJ1-1; possibly TRBD1 for D (5 bases). CDR3 length equals 15 residues. Trimming cost V 4 bases and J 3 bases, with 16 bases left between them. The V gene's germline CDR1 is SGHRS and CDR2 YFSETQ. The chain's CDR3 is CASSPLPRQYTEAFF. The CDR3 bases are TGCGCCAGCAGCCCCCTCCCGCGACAGTACACTGAAGCTTTCTTT.

This clonotype has ten or more counts. The genes are TRBV20-1 and TRBJ2-2; a possible D gene is TRBD1 (5 bases). V lost 1 base, J lost 0 bases, and 12 bases lay in between. The germline CDR1 and CDR2 sequences are DFQATT and SNEGSKA (reference sequence). CDR3 size: 16 residues. The CDR3 DNA reads as TGCAGTGCTAGAGTTTCAGGGCGATCGAACACCGGGGAGCTGTTTTTT. Protein product: CSARVSGRSNTGELFF.

V is TRBV3-1 and J is TRBJ2-7, with D hard to call. V dropped 3 bases and J dropped 0 bases, with 18 bases sitting between them. The CDR3 sequence is 17 residues long. CDR1 LGHDT and CDR2 YNNKEL come from the germline V gene (reference sequence). The CDR3, as DNA: TGTGCCAGCAGCCAGACCGGGCCGACGGGTCGCTCCTACGAGCAGTACTTC. This gives the protein CASSQTGPTGRSYEQYF.

This clonotype was seen a handful of times. The V gene is TRBV11-2, the J gene TRBJ1-1; D is unresolved. CDR1 is SGHAT and CDR2 is FQNNGV in the germline V gene. V was trimmed by 2 bases and J by 3 bases, leaving 13 bases between them. CDR3 length: 15 amino acids. The CDR3 nucleotides read TGTGCCAGCAGCTTAAGACTGACATCGGACACTGAAGCTTTCTTT. It is translated as CASSLRLTSDTEAFF.

This clonotype appeared many times. The chain is built from TRBV12-3 or TRBV12-4 and TRBJ2-5, with unresolved D. The CDR3 has 14 amino acids. V lost 5 bases, J lost 2 bases, and 12 bases lay in between. The CDR3 loop is CASSRLGIQETQYF. CDR3 coding DNA: TGTGCCAGCAGTCGTCTAGGGATACAAGAGACCCAGTACTTC.

There are many counts of this clonotype. V usage is TRBV12-3 or TRBV12-4 and J usage is TRBJ1-3; D unclear. V was shortened by 3 bases and J by 0 bases, with 12 bases between the two germline ends. This CDR3 has 16 amino acids. The CDR3 reads CASSLGSPGSGNTIYF. CDR3 nucleotide sequence: TGTGCCAGCAGTTTGGGGAGTCCTGGCTCTGGAAACACCATATATTTT.

With regard to this clonotype: A much larger clone differs by one base, so this may be a read error. V usage is TRBV20-1 and J usage is TRBJ2-3; tentative D call: TRBD2 (5 bases). The CDR3 loop spans 12 amino acids. The V gene lost 5 bases and the J gene lost 4 bases, with 10 bases spanning the gap. Germline V gene data show CDR1 as DFQATT and CDR2 as SNEGSKA (reference sequence). The CDR3 is CSARASPDTQYF. The CDR3 DNA reads TGCAGTGCTCGGGCTAGCCCAGATACGCAGTATTTT.

This clonotype came up many times. The chain is built from TRBV5-1 and TRBJ2-2, with TRBD1 matching 7 bases. CDR1 is SGHRS, CDR2 YFSETQ, per germline. CDR3 size: 15 residues. V dropped 0 bases and J dropped 6; count of bases not matched to a gene: 5. DNA of the CDR3: TGCGCCAGCAGCTTGGGAGGGGGCAACCCCGGGGAGCTGTTTTTT. It yields the protein CASSLGGGNPGELFF.

This chain joins TRBV5-8 and TRBJ2-5; a weak D match, TRBD2 (5 bases). Looked up from germline, CDR1 is SGHTS and CDR2 is YDEGEE. This CDR3 is 14 amino acids long. V shed 4 bases and J shed 2 bases, with 12 bases lying between them. The CDR3, as DNA: TGTGCCAGCAGCCACGCCGGGATTCAAGAGACCCAGTACTTC. Its translation: CASSHAGIQETQYF.

This clonotype was detected many times. This chain links TRBV6-5 with TRBJ2-7; D possibly corresponds to TRBD2 (5 bases). The CDR3 extends over 13 amino acids. Germline lookup yields CDR1 MNHEY and CDR2 SVGAGI. Trimming shortened V by 10 bases and J by 6 bases, and 19 bases separated the two germline ends. CDR3 sequence (DNA): TGTGCCACCGCCCCCAACTTAGGAGGCGAGCAGTACTTC. Its translation is CATAPNLGGEQYF.

This clonotype has ten or more counts. J is TRBJ2-7 and V is TRBV5-1; no clear D gene. Germline CDR1 SGHRS, CDR2 YFSETQ. Deletions cut 1 base from V and 2 bases from J, with 10 bases between. The CDR3 runs to 14 residues. CDR3 DNA: TGCGCCAGCAGCTTGACTGTGCCAGCCTACGAGCAGTACTTC. Its protein is CASSLTVPAYEQYF.

This clonotype was detected many times. The genes are TRBV20-1 and TRBJ2-3; D might be TRBD2 (6 bases). Germline V gene lookup returns CDR1 DFQATT and CDR2 SNEGSKA (reference sequence). This CDR3 region has 13 residues. Trimming removed 2 bases from V and 4 bases from J, with 10 bases in between. This CDR3 is CSARQIAADTQYF. CDR3 nucleotide sequence: TGCAGTGCTAGACAGATAGCGGCAGATACGCAGTATTTT.

This clonotype has a count of ten or more. The chain couples TRBV18 to TRBJ2-2; no clear D. The CDR3 sequence is 14 residues long. The germline V gene has CDR1 KGHSH and CDR2 LQKENI. V was pared by 0 bases and J by 5 bases, with 7 bases between. Written as DNA, the CDR3 is TGTGCCAGCTCACCACCGAGTGGGACCGGGGAGCTGTTTTTT. It translates to CASSPPSGTGELFF. Looking up the rest from reference TRBV18 and TRBJ2-2 gives the full variable domain: NAGVMQNPRHLVRRRGQEARLRCSPMKGHSHVYWYRQLPEEGLKFMVYLQKENIIDESGMPKERFSAEFPKEGPSILRIQQVVRGDSAAYFCASSPPSGTGELFFGEGSRLTVL.

This clonotype was recorded at least ten times. J is TRBJ2-7 and V is TRBV9, with D tentatively TRBD2 (6 bases). Germline V gives CDR1 SGDLS, CDR2 YYNGEE. This CDR3 contains 15 residues. Trimming took off 4 bases at V and 7 bases at J, with 21 bases between the two ends. As DNA, the CDR3 is TGTGCCAGCAGCCCGGACCTGGGGACTGGTAGAGAGCAGTACTTC. Translation: CASSPDLGTGREQYF.

This clonotype was detected many times. This chain uses TRBV28 with TRBJ2-7; D is perhaps TRBD1 or TRBD2 (5 bases each). The germline gives CDR1 MDHEN, CDR2 SYDVKM. Trimming took off 8 bases at V and 4 bases at J, with 12 bases between the two ends. The CDR3 consists of 12 residues. The CDR3 spells CASHGAGYEQYF. In nucleotides, the CDR3 is TGTGCCAGCCACGGGGCAGGTTACGAGCAGTACTTC.

This clonotype was counted at least ten times. The chain carries TRBV12-3 or TRBV12-4 and TRBJ2-5; 7 positions match TRBD1. V dropped 4 bases and J dropped 5; count of bases not matched to a gene: 13. The CDR3 loop spans 16 amino acids. The CDR3 is CASSSSRQGWGETQYF. CDR3 sequence (DNA): TGTGCCAGCAGTTCTTCTAGACAGGGATGGGGGGAGACCCAGTACTTC.

This clonotype was seen ten or more times. This chain connects TRBV7-9 to TRBJ1-2; possibly TRBD1 for D (5 bases). CDR3 length equals 15 residues. Germline CDR1 SEHNR, CDR2 FQNEAQ (reference sequence). Trimming removed 0 bases from V and 5 bases from J, with 13 bases in between. The CDR3, as DNA: TGTGCCAGCAGCTTAGCCCCCGGGGACGGATATGGCTACACCTTC. Its protein is CASSLAPGDGYGYTF.

This clonotype came up many times. This chain uses TRBV29-1 with TRBJ2-1, with TRBD2 identical over 11 bases. Germline lookup yields CDR1 SQVTM and CDR2 ANQGSEA. Trimming removed 0 bases from V and 1 base from J; junction bases left unmatched: 11. The CDR3 totals 19 residues. This chain's CDR3 is CSVEDNSGRAMSSYNEQFF. CDR3 coding DNA: TGCAGCGTTGAAGATAATAGCGGGAGGGCCATGAGTTCCTACAATGAGCAGTTCTTC.

This clonotype was detected ten times or more. This rearrangement joins TRBV20-1 to TRBJ2-3; either TRBD1 or TRBD2 may fit D (6 bases each). Trimming left V 5 bases short and J 4 bases short, with 16 bases between. The CDR3 runs to 14 residues. The germline V gene encodes CDR1 DFQATT and CDR2 SNEGSKA (reference sequence). The CDR3 coding sequence is TGCAGTGCTGGACCCCCCCGGGGGCCAGATACGCAGTATTTT. The encoded protein is CSAGPPRGPDTQYF.

This clonotype was seen many times. The chain carries TRBV28 and TRBJ2-7; TRBD1 agrees at 9 bases. Germline assignment: CDR1 MDHEN and CDR2 SYDVKM. The CDR3 runs to 14 residues. V shed 2 bases, J shed 12 bases, and the junction held 11 bases outside the gene matches. The CDR3 sequence is CASSLGGQGFYVYF. The CDR3 region has the DNA TGTGCCAGCAGTTTAGGGGGACAGGGATTTTACGTGTACTTC.

The V gene is TRBV5-1, the J gene TRBJ2-3; D is perhaps TRBD2 (6 bases). The V end was cut by 0 bases, the J end by 6 bases, with 11 bases between. The CDR3 sequence is 14 residues long. The germline V gene has CDR1 SGHRS and CDR2 YFSETQ. CDR3 sequence (DNA): TGCGCCAGCAGCTTGGGGGAGGTCTTGGATACGCAGTATTTT. Translated, it gives CASSLGEVLDTQYF.

This clonotype has ten or more counts. The chain couples TRBV20-1 to TRBJ1-5, with 8 bases identical to TRBD1. V lost 7 bases and J lost 6; bases outside the gene matches: 20. Germline-derived CDR1 and CDR2 are DFQATT and SNEGSKA (reference sequence). The CDR3 covers 17 residues. The CDR3 DNA reads as TGCAGTGTTACACCCGTCGGTACTGACAGGGGTGTTCAGCCCCAGCATTTT. This gives the protein CSVTPVGTDRGVQPQHF.

A remark on this clonotype: No DNA is shown, since the ends of the CDR3 on it are uncertain; the CDR3 is the one TCRdb lists. The rearrangement uses TRBV5-1 and TRBJ1-1; the table's D call, TRBD1, has no DNA check behind it. The germline V gene encodes CDR1 SGHRS and CDR2 YFSETQ. The CDR3 contains 14 residues when both ends are counted. The CDR3 here is CASSFFGAGTEAFF.

This clonotype has at least ten counts. The rearrangement links TRBV18 to TRBJ2-2; D gene ambiguous. Trimming took 3 bases from V and 2 from J, leaving 7 bases between them. The length of the CDR3 is 14 residues. CDR1 is KGHSH, CDR2 LQKENI, per germline. The CDR3 sequence is CASSPATNTGELFF. The CDR3 nucleotides read TGTGCCAGCTCACCCGCCACCAACACCGGGGAGCTGTTTTTT.